The 9 T cell receptor beta chains below come from one sample, sequenced in a study of blood T cell repertoires in COVID-19. Produced via immunoSEQ multiplex PCR; TCRdb's table is partial and in-frame only. The sample has just over 300,000 clones; 87% are singletons. The material sequenced was PBMCs or T cells enriched from blood (not recorded which). The receptors stem from a woman in her late teens or twenties who had recovered from COVID-19.

The chain recombines TRBV7-6 with TRBJ1-3, with D unresolved. The ends were cut back, 0 bases at V and 0 bases at J, with 6 bases in the middle. CDR3 length: 15 amino acids. Germline values: CDR1 SGHVS, CDR2 FNYEAQ. CDR3 loop: CASSLARGSGNTIYF. The CDR3 DNA is TGTGCCAGCAGCTTAGCCCGGGGCTCTGGAAACACCATATATTTT.

This sequence joins TRBV6-5 and TRBJ1-2; D not certain. Trimming stripped 5 bases from V and 7 bases from J, with 14 bases between. The CDR3 is 13 residues long. Germline V CDR1 and CDR2: MNHEY, SVGAGI. In DNA, the CDR3 is TGTGCCAGCAGTCCTTCGGCCCGGAGTGGCTACACCTTC. Translating gives CASSPSARSGYTF.

The chain joins TRBV19 to TRBJ2-1, with 9 bases that match TRBD2. The germline V gene encodes CDR1 LNHDA and CDR2 SQIVND (reference sequence). The V segment lost 1 base and the J segment 9 bases; nucleotides outside the gene matches: 7. This CDR3 comprises 15 residues. The CDR3 coding sequence is TGTGCCAGTAGTATAGTGAGCGGGAGGCTCCCTGAGCAGTTCTTC. This gives the protein CASSIVSGRLPEQFF.

This clone was recorded a few times. The chain links TRBV5-1 to TRBJ1-4; 9 bases match TRBD1. This CDR3 contains 16 residues. Germline V gives CDR1 SGHRS, CDR2 YFSETQ. Trimming at V came to 0 bases and at J to 10 bases, leaving 10 bases not matched to a gene. CDR3 loop: CASSLARTGDSGKLFF. CDR3 in DNA: TGCGCCAGCAGCTTGGCCCGGACAGGGGATTCGGGAAAACTGTTTTTT. The complete variable domain, with remaining parts taken from reference TRBV5-1 and TRBJ1-4, reads KAGVTQTPRYLIKTRGQQVTLSCSPISGHRSVSWYQQTPGQGLQFLFEYFSETQRNKGNFPGRFSGRQFSNSRSEMNVSTLELGDSALYLCASSLARTGDSGKLFFGSGTQLSVL.

The V and J genes are TRBV3-1 (or the pseudogene TRBV3-2) and TRBJ2-4, with 7 bases that match TRBD1. CDR3 length: 13 residues. Losses at the gene ends were 5 bases for V and 8 bases for J; bases not matched to a gene: 6. The germline gives CDR1 LGHDT, CDR2 YNNKEL (reference sequence). The CDR3 sequence: CASSLTGTDIQYF. CDR3 DNA: TGTGCCAGCAGCTTGACAGGGACGGACATTCAGTACTTC.

Details on this clone: The sample carries other DNA sequences with the same CDR3. V is TRBV19 and J is TRBJ2-5; D is uncertain. The V gene's germline CDR1 is LNHDA and CDR2 SQIVND (reference sequence). This CDR3 contains 13 residues. V was trimmed by 0 bases and J by 3 bases, leaving 5 bases between them. CDR3 sequence reads: CASSIDSEETQYF. The DNA for the CDR3 is TGTGCCAGTAGTATAGACTCAGAAGAGACCCAGTACTTC. The whole variable domain, filled in from reference TRBV19 and TRBJ2-5, reads DGGITQSPKYLFRKEGQNVTLSCEQNLNHDAMYWYRQDPGQGLRLIYYSQIVNDFQKGDIAEGYSVSREKKESFPLTVTSAQKNPTAFYLCASSIDSEETQYFGPGTRLLVL.

The chain employs TRBV4-1 and TRBJ1-2; 8 nucleotides agree with TRBD1. The CDR3 extends over 17 amino acids. CDR1 is MGHRA, CDR2 YSYEKL, per germline. V trimming: 0 bases; J trimming: 0 bases; junction bases outside the gene matches: 6. The DNA for the CDR3 is TGCGCCAGCAGCCAAGATCCGGGACAGGCGGCTAACTATGGCTACACCTTC. Amino acid sequence: CASSQDPGQAANYGYTF.

The chain recombines TRBV28 with TRBJ2-7, with D maybe TRBD1 (6 bases). This CDR3 has 14 residues. Trimming cost V 4 bases and J 7 bases, with 17 bases left between them. CDR1 is MDHEN and CDR2 is SYDVKM in the germline V gene. The CDR3: CASSWTVLQSEQYF. Here the CDR3 DNA reads TGTGCCAGCAGTTGGACAGTCCTCCAAAGTGAGCAGTACTTC.

The gene calls are TRBV27 and TRBJ1-1, with D perhaps matching TRBD1 (5 bases). V was trimmed by 6 bases and J by 8 bases, leaving 10 bases between them. Germline lookup yields CDR1 MNHEY and CDR2 SMNVEV (reference sequence). CDR3 size: 11 residues. CDR3 coding DNA: TGTGCCAGCAGGCGGGGGGACGAAGCTTTCTTT. Amino acids: CASRRGDEAFF.